This TCR beta chain was retrieved from a study of blood T cell repertoires in COVID-19 (dated by TCRdb to 2018 to 2021). Some background on the complete study: Collaborator samples came from the United States, Italy and Spain and covered acute and convalescent phases of COVID-19. Samples came from the ongoing ImmuneRACE study (first 160 participants) plus 1,254 subjects from 6 global collaborators. Sample metadata almost always included a de-identified subject ID, COVID-19 status, age in years and sex. The repertoires were released in a freely available public database meant as a resource for research on the immune response to SARS-CoV-2. The dataset comprised deeply sampled blood TCRbeta repertoires from subjects exposed to, actively infected with, or recovered from COVID-19. The material from the prospective study consisted of cDNA or gDNA derived from T cells, B-cell-depleted T cells, or PBMCs. HLA class I and class II types, where available, came from metadata supplied by the sample provider rather than from assay-based typing.

Comments on this clone: What this receptor recognizes is not known. Per-nucleotide qualities are absent, and no much larger clonotype sits a single base away.

The CDR3 runs 16 residues from the cysteine to the phenylalanine. The retained sequence is limited to the CDR3, 48 bases, with the frame set at the first base. Ends trimmed: V by 3 bases, J by 3 bases; bases unmatched to a gene: 9. As encoded in the germline V gene, CDR1 is MGHRA while CDR2 is YSYEKL. The study at large found these results: The quantity of clinical and demographic metadata differed by source and by participant and was supplied without curation.

Collaborating institutions collected whole blood in K2EDTA tubes following their own protocols. For TCRbeta analysis, collaborator samples were shipped as frozen whole blood, as isolated PBMCs, or as DNA extracted from either sample type. TCRbeta CDR3 regions were amplified from genomic DNA using the immunoSEQ Assay, a bias-controlled multiplex PCR. In the authors' own workflow: The number of nucleated cells in each sample was estimated by amplification of reference gene primers within the assay. To quantify the absolute abundance of each unique TCRbeta CDR3 rearrangement, sequence reads were collapsed and filtered. Productive Simpson clonality was computed per sample as the square root of Simpson's diversity index over productive rearrangements. Imported from immuneACCESS, the table was reduced by TCRdb to in-frame sequences with V and J called. These copies leave out some clones; in studies compared against another copy, an unresolved V gene accounts for under half, and the cause of the remainder is not known. V and J calls and clone size are given by that table; D and trimming were obtained from the DNA. The sample table shows 40,000 to 50,000 clones, and 86% are seen once. Of the sample, approximately 2.1% falls within the top ten clones.

The sequence was obtained from a woman aged 60-70 years with acute or convalescent COVID-19. Recombination joined TRBV4-1 with TRBJ1-1; 8 junctional bases match TRBD1. The specimen was peripheral blood. The DNA reads TGCGCCAGCAGCCACCGTGCACAGGGGGGGTACACTGAAGCTTTCTTT. Translated, it gives CASSHRAQGGYTEAFF.